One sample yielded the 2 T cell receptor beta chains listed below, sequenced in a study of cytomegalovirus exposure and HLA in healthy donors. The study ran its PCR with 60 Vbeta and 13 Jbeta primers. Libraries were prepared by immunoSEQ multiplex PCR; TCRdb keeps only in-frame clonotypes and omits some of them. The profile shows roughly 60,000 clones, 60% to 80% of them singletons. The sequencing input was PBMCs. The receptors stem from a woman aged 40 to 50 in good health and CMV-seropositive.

CDR3 amino acids: CASNQEGTFYEQYF. As DNA, the CDR3 is TGTGCCAGCAATCAGGAAGGGACATTTTACGAGCAGTACTTC. The V call is TRBV6-1, the J call TRBJ2-7; maybe TRBD1 (6 bases). V was cut by 7 bases and J by 4 bases, with 17 bases left in between. This CDR3 region has 14 residues. Germline CDR1 MNHNS, CDR2 SASEGT.

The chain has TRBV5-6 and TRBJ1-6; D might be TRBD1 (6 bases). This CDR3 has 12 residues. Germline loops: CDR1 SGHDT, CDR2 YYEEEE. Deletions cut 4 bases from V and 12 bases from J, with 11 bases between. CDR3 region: CASSPGVQPLHF. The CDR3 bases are TGTGCCAGCAGCCCAGGGGTACAACCCCTCCACTTT.